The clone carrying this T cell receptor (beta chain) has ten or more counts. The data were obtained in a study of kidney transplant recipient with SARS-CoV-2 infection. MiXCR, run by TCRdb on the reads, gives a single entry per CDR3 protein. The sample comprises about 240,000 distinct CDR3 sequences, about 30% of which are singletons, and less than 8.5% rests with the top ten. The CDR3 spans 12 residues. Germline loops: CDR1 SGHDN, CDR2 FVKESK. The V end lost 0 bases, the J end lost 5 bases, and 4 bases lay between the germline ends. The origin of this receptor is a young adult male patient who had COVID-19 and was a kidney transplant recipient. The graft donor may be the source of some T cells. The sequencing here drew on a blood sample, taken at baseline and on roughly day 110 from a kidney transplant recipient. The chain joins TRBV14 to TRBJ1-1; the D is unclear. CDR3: CASSQDSTEAFF. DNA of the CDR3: TGTGCCAGCAGCCAAGATAGTACTGAAGCTTTCTTT.